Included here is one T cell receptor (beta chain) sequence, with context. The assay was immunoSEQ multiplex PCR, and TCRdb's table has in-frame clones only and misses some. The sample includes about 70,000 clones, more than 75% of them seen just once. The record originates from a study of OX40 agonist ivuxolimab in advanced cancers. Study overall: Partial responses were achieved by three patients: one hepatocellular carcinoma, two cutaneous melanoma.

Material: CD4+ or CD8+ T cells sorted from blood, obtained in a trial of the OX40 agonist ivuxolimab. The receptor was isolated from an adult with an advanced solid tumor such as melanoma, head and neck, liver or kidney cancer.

The CDR3 here is CASSPWTSGTGELFF. CDR3 DNA: TGTGCCAGCTCACCGTGGACTAGCGGGACCGGGGAGCTGTTTTTT. V gene TRBV18 combines with J gene TRBJ2-2; TRBD2 matches 11 bases. J was trimmed by 5 bases and V by 3 bases; bases with no gene match: 2. The CDR3 spans 15 residues. In germline, CDR1 is KGHSH, CDR2 LQKENI.